Below are 9 T cell receptor beta chains sequenced from a single sample in a study of blood T cells in healthy people across ages. A J-beta primer mix and a sample-barcoded 5' primer were used in a second PCR of roughly 7 to 12 cycles. TCRdb redid the calling of the 5' RACE reads with MiXCR, one entry per CDR3 protein. In the table there are over 1.5 million distinct CDR3 sequences, just under 50% of which are singletons. The material sequenced was blood. The receptors stem from a woman in her thirties or forties in good health.

This clonotype was seen a few times. The V call is TRBV14, the J call TRBJ1-2; TRBD1 agrees at 7 bases. This CDR3 has 14 residues. Per the germline V gene, CDR1 is SGHDN and CDR2 is FVKESK. With V trimmed by 3 bases and J by 2 bases, 3 bases remained unmatched. Here the CDR3 reads CASSQPTGNYGYTF. CDR3 sequence (DNA): TGTGCCAGCAGCCAGCCGACAGGGAACTATGGCTACACCTTC. Looking up the rest from reference TRBV14 and TRBJ1-2 gives the full variable domain: EAGVTQFPSHSVIEKGQTVTLRCDPISGHDNLYWYRRVMGKEIKFLLHFVKESKQDESGMPNNRFLAERTGGTYSTLKVQPAELEDSGVYFCASSQPTGNYGYTFGSGTRLTVV.

The V and J genes are TRBV12-3 or TRBV12-4 and TRBJ1-2; 7 nucleotides match TRBD1. Trimming cost V 5 bases and J 4 bases; bases outside gene matches: 10. This CDR3 contains 15 residues. CDR3 DNA sequence: TGTGCCAGCAGTACCCATCGAACAGGGGTCTATGGCTACACCTTC. Amino acids: CASSTHRTGVYGYTF.

The chain is built from TRBV19 and TRBJ2-5; tentatively, D is TRBD1 or TRBD2 (6 bases each). Germline-derived CDR1 and CDR2 are LNHDA and SQIVND (reference sequence). The CDR3 spans 14 residues. The V end was cut by 3 bases, the J end by 10 bases, with 18 bases between. In DNA, the CDR3 is TGTGCCAGTAGTATCGAATGGACAGTAGCGGTCCAGTACTTC. It is translated as CASSIEWTVAVQYF.

The CDR3 spells CASSRNLDRVFF. The CDR3 DNA sequence: TGCGCCAGCAGCCGGAACCTGGACAGGGTGTTCTTC. The rearrangement links TRBV5-1 to TRBJ2-1, with TRBD1 matching 8 bases. CDR3 size: 12 residues. Germline CDR1 reads SGHRS; CDR2 reads YFSETQ. The junction had 9 bases not matched to a gene; V was cut back by 4 bases and J by 15 bases.

This clonotype was counted a single time. The chain couples TRBV7-2 to TRBJ2-3; TRBD2 aligns across 7 bases. V trimming: 7 bases; J trimming: 5 bases; junction bases outside the gene matches: 9. The CDR3 contains 14 residues. Germline V lookup: CDR1 SGHTA, CDR2 FQGNSA. The CDR3 loop is CASTPGLPRDTQYF. The CDR3 DNA reads TGTGCCAGCACCCCGGGACTACCACGAGATACGCAGTATTTT.

With respect to this clonotype: At one end, the junction sequence differs from germline, possibly due to a read error. The CDR3 DNA reads TGTAGTGCTAGGCGAGGACTAGCGGGGGGGCTGGGGGGCACAGATACGCAGTATTTT. This sequence encodes CSARRGLAGGLGGTDTQYF. The J gene is TRBJ2-3, the V gene TRBV20-1, with 15 bases lining up with TRBD2. The germline gives CDR1 DFQATT, CDR2 SNEGSKA (reference sequence). This CDR3 contains 19 residues.

This clonotype was counted between two and nine times. The chain combines TRBV4-2 with TRBJ2-3; 8 nucleotides agree with TRBD2. Trimming at V came to 1 base and at J to 3 bases, leaving 3 bases not matched to a gene. CDR1 is LGHNA and CDR2 is YNFKEQ in the germline V gene. The CDR3 covers 15 residues. The chain's CDR3 is CASSQGVAGTDTQYF. CDR3 nucleotide sequence: TGTGCCAGCAGCCAAGGAGTAGCGGGGACAGATACGCAGTATTTT.

CDR3 DNA sequence: TGTGCCAGCAGCAAGGGGAGCTCCTATAATTCACCCCTCCACTTT. This codes for CASSKGSSYNSPLHF. V and J are TRBV6-2 or TRBV6-3 and TRBJ1-6; tentatively, D is TRBD1 (5 bases). V gave up 6 bases and J gave up 0 bases, with 9 bases separating them. Germline CDR1 reads MNHEY; CDR2 reads SVGEGT. There are 15 residues in the CDR3.

This clonotype was seen a few times. CDR3 sequence reads: CSARTGVDYGYTF. The DNA for the CDR3 is TGCAGTGCTAGGACAGGGGTTGACTATGGCTACACCTTC. The chain links TRBV20-1 to TRBJ1-2; 8 nucleotides agree with TRBD1. Trimming cost V 3 bases and J 3 bases; bases outside gene matches: 3. The germline V gene has CDR1 DFQATT and CDR2 SNEGSKA (reference sequence). The CDR3 has 13 amino acids.